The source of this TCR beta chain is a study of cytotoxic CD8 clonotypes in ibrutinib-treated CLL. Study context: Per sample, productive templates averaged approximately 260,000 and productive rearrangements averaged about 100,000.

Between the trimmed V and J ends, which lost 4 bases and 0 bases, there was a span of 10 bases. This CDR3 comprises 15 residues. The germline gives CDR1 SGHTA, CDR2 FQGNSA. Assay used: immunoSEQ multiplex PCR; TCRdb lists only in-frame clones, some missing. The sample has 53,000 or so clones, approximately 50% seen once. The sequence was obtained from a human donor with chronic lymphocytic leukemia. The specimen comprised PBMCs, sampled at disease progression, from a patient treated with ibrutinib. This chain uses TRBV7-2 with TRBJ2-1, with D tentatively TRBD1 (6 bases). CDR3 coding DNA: TGTGCCAGCAGCTCCGGGACAAGCTCCTACAATGAGCAGTTCTTC. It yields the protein CASSSGTSSYNEQFF.